This passage covers 2 T cell receptor beta chains from one sample sequenced in a study of T-cell memory formation after mild COVID-19. TCRdb redid the calling of the 5' RACE reads with MiXCR, one entry per CDR3 protein. Of around 300,000 distinct CDR3 sequences in the sample, 15% to 20% were seen once. Material for sequencing was PBMCs or a T cell subset sorted from them (not recorded which). The receptors stem from a man in his late teens or twenties who had mild COVID-19 (a few samples of this study predate the infection). Cell type and time point are not known.

The chain recombines TRBV10-3 with TRBJ1-2; D is perhaps TRBD1 (6 bases). Trimming shortened V by 0 bases and J by 6 bases, and 11 bases separated the two germline ends. The CDR3 consists of 14 residues. CDR1 ENHRY and CDR2 SYGVKD come from the germline V gene. In nucleotides, the CDR3 is TGTGCCATCAGTGAGTCAGGGGGGATCGATGGCTACACCTTC. Residues: CAISESGGIDGYTF.

This rearrangement joins TRBV10-3 to TRBJ1-5; D is perhaps TRBD1 (6 bases). CDR1 is ENHRY and CDR2 is SYGVKD in the germline V gene. CDR3 length: 12 amino acids. The V gene lost 6 bases and the J gene lost 11 bases, with 14 bases spanning the gap. The CDR3 loop is CAISPTGWAQHF. In nucleotides, the CDR3 is TGTGCCATCAGCCCTACAGGGTGGGCCCAGCATTTT.